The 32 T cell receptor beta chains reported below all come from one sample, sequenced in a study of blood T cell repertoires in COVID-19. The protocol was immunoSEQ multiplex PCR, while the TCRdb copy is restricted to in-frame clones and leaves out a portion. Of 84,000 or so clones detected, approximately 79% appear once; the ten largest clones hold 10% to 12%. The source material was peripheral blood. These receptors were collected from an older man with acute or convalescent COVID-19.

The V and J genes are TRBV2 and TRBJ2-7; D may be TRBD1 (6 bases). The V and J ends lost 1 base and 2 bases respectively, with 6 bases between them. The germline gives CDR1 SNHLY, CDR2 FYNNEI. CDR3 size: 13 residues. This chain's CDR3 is CASSEGTAYEQYF. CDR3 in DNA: TGTGCCAGCAGTGAAGGGACAGCCTACGAGCAGTACTTC.

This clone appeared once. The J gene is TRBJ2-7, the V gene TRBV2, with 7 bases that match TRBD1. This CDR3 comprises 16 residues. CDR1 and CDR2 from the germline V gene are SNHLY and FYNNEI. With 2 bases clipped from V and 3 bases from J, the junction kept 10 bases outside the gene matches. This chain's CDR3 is CASSENRGQFYYEQYV. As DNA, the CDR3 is TGTGCCAGCAGTGAAAACAGGGGACAATTTTACTACGAGCAGTACGTC.

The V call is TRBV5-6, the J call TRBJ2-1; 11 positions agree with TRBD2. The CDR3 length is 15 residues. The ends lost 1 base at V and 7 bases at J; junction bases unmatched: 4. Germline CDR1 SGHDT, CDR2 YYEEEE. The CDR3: CASSLSLAGGNEQFF. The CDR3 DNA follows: TGTGCCAGCAGCTTGAGCCTAGCGGGGGGAAATGAGCAGTTCTTC.

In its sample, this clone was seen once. For the CDR3, the DNA is TGCAGTGCTCTAGATGACCGCGGCTACACCTTC. Translated: CSALDDRGYTF. The chain recombines TRBV20-1 with TRBJ1-2, with D unclear. The CDR3 runs 11 residues. V lost 5 bases to trimming and J lost 8 bases, with 12 bases between them. Looked up from germline, CDR1 is DFQATT and CDR2 is SNEGSKA (reference sequence).

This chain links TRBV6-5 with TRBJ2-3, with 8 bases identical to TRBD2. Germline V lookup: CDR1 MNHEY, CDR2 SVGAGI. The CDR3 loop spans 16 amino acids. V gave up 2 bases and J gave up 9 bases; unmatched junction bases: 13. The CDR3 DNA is TGTGCCAGCAGTTACGAATCCGGGGGGGCAATTGGGACGCAGTATTTT. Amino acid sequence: CASSYESGGAIGTQYF.

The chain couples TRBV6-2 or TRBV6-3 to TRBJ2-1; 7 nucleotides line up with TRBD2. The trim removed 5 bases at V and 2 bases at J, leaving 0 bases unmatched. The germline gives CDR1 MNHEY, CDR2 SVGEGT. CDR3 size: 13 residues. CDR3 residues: CASSSGAYNEQFF. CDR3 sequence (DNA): TGTGCCAGCAGTAGCGGGGCCTACAATGAGCAGTTCTTC.

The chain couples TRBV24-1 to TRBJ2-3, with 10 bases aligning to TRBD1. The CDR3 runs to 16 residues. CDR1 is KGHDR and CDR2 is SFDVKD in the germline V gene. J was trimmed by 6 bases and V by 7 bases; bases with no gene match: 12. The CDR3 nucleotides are TGTGCCACCAGCGCCCCGGTGGGACAGGGGCTCGATACGCAGTATTTT. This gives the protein CATSAPVGQGLDTQYF.

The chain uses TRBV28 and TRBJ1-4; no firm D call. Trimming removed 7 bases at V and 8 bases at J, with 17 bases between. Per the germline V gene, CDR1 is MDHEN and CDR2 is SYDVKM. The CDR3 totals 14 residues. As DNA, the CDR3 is TGTGCCAGCAAAACCGGGGAGGATAAGGAAAAACTGTTTTTT. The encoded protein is CASKTGEDKEKLFF.

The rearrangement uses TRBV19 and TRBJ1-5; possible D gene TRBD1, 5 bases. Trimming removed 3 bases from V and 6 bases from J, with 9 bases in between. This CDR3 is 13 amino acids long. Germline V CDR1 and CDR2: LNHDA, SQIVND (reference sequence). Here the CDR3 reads CASSIVRGQPQHF. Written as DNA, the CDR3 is TGTGCCAGTAGTATCGTTAGGGGTCAGCCCCAGCATTTT.

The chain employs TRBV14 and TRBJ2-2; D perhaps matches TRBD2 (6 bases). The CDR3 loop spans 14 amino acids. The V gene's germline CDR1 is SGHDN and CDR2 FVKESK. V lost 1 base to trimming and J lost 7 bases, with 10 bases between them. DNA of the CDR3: TGTGCCAGCAGCCAAGCCGGGGGAGGCGGGGAGCTGTTTTTT. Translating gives CASSQAGGGGELFF.

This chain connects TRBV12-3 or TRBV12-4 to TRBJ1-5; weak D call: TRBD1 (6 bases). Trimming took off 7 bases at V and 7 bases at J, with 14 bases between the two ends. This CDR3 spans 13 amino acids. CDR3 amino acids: CASTWGGGQPQHF. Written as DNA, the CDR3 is TGTGCCAGCACCTGGGGGGGCGGGCAGCCCCAGCATTTT.

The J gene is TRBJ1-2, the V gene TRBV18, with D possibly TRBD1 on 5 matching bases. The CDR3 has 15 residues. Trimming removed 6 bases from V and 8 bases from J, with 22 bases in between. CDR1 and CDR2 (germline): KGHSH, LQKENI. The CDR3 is CASSPPGLLEWGYTF. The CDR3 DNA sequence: TGTGCCAGCTCCCCTCCGGGACTCCTTGAATGGGGCTACACCTTC.

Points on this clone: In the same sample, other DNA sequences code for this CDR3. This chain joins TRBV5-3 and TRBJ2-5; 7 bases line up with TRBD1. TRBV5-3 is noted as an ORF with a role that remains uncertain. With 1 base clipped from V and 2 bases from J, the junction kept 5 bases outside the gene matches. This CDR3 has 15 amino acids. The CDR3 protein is CARSLNRGRQETQYF. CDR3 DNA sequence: TGTGCCAGAAGCTTGAACAGGGGCCGTCAAGAGACCCAGTACTTC.

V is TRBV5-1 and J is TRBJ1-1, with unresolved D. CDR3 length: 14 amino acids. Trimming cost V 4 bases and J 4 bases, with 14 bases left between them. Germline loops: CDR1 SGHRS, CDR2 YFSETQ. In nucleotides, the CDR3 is TGCGCCAGCAGCCCCCGCGCGGAGGGCACTGAAGCTTTCTTT. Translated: CASSPRAEGTEAFF.

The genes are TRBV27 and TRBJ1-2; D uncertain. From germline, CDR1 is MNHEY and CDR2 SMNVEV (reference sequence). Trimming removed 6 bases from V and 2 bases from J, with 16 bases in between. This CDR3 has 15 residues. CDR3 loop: CASRSTGGPNYGYTF. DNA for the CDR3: TGTGCCAGCAGATCTACCGGTGGTCCCAACTATGGCTACACCTTC.

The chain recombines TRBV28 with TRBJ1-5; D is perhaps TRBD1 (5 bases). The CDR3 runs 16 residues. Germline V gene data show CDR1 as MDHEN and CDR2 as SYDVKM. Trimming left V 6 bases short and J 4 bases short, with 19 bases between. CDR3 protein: CASRQRGGKRNQPQHF. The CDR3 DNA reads TGTGCCAGCAGGCAACGGGGGGGGAAACGAAATCAGCCCCAGCATTTT. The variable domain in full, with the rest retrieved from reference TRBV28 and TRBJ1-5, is DVKVTQSSRYLVKRTGEKVFLECVQDMDHENMFWYRQDPGLGLRLIYFSYDVKMKEKGDIPEGYSVSREKKERFSLILESASTNQTSMYLCASRQRGGKRNQPQHFGDGTRLSIL.

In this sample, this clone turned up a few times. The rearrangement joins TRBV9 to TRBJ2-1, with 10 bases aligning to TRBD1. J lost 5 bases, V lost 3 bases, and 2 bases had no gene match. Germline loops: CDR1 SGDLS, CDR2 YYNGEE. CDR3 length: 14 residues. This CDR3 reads CASSGGQGNNEQFF. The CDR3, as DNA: TGTGCCAGCAGCGGGGGACAGGGGAACAATGAGCAGTTCTTC.

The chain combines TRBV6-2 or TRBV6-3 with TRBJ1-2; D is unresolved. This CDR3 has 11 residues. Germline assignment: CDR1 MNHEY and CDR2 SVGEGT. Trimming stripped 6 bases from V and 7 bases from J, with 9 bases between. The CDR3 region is CASSRIGGYTF. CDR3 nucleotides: TGTGCCAGCAGCCGAATCGGTGGCTACACCTTC.

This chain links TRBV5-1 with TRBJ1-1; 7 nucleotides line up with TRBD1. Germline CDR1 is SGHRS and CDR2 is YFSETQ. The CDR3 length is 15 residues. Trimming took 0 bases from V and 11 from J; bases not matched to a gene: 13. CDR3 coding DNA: TGCGCCAGCAGCTTGGAGGGCCGAACAGGGGATGGCGCTTTCTTT. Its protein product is CASSLEGRTGDGAFF.

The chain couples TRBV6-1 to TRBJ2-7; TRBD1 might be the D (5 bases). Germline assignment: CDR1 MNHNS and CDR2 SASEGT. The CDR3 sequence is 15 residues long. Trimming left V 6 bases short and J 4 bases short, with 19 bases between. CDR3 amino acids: CASSSPGAGKYEQYF. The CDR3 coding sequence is TGTGCCAGCAGCTCCCCTGGGGCAGGGAAGTACGAGCAGTACTTC.

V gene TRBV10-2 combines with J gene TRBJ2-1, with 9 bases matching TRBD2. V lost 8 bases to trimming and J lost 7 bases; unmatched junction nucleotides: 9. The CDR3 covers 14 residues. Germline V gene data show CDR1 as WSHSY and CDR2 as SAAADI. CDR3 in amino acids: CASCRGGGVNEQFF. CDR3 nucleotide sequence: TGCGCCAGCTGTCGCGGCGGGGGGGTGAATGAGCAGTTCTTC.

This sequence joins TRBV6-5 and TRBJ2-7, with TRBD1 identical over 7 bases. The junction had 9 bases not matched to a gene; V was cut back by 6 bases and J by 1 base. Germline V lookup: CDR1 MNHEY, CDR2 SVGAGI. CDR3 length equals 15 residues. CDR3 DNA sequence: TGTGCCAGCAGGGGGACAGCGACTGGTTCCTACGAGCAGTACGTC. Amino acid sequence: CASRGTATGSYEQYV.

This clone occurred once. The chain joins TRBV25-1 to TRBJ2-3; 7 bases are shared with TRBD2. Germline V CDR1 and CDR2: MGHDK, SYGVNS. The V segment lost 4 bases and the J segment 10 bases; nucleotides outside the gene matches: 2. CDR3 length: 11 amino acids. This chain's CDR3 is CASSGRGAQYF. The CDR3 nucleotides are TGTGCCAGCAGTGGCCGGGGGGCGCAGTATTTT.

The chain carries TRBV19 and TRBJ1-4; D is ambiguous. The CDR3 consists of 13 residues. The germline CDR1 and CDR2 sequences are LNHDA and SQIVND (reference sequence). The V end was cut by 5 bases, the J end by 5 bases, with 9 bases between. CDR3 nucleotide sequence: TGTGCCAGTAGTGTCCGGAGGAATGAAAAACTGTTTTTT. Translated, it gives CASSVRRNEKLFF.

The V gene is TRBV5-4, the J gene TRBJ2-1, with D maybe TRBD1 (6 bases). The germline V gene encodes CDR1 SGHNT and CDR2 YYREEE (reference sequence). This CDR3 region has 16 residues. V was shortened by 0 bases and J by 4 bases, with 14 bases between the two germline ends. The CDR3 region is CASSLDGTNNYNEQFF. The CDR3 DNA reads TGTGCCAGCAGCTTGGACGGGACAAATAATTACAATGAGCAGTTCTTC. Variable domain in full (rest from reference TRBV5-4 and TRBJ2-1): ETGVTQSPTHLIKTRGQQVTLRCSSQSGHNTVSWYQQALGQGPQFIFQYYREEENGRGNFPPRFSGLQFPNYSSELNVNALELDDSALYLCASSLDGTNNYNEQFFGPGTRLTVL.

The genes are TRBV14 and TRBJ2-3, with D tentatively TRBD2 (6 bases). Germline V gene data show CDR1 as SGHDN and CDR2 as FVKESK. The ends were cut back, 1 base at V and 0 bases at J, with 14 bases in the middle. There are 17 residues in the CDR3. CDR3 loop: CASSQGTGAPSTDTQYF. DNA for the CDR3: TGTGCCAGCAGCCAAGGAACGGGAGCCCCGAGCACAGATACGCAGTATTTT.

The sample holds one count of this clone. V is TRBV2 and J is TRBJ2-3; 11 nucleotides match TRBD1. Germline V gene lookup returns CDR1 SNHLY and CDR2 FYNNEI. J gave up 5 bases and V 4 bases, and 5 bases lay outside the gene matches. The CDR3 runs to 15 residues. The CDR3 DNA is TGTGCCAGCAGTGGGCTGGACAGGGGGCTAGATACGCAGTATTTT. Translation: CASSGLDRGLDTQYF.

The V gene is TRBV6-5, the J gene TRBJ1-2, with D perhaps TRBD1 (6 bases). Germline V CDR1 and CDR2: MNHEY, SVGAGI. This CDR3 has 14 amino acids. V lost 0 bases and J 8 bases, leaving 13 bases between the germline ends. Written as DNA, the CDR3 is TGTGCCAGCAGTTACTCCGGCAGGGGAGAGGGCTACACCTTC. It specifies CASSYSGRGEGYTF.

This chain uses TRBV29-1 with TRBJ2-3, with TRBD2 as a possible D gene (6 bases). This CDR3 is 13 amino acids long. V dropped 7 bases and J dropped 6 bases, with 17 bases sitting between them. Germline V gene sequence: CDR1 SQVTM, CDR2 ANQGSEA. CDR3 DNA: TGCAGCGCTTTGAGTGGAGGGCCGGATACGCAGTATTTT. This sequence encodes CSALSGGPDTQYF.

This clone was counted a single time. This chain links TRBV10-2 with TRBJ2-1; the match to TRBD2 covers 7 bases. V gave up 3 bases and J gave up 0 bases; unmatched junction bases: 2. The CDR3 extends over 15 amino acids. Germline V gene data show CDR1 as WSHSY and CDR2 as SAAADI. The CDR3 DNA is TGCGCCAGCAGTGACGGACTAGTCTCCTACAATGAGCAGTTCTTC. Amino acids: CASSDGLVSYNEQFF.

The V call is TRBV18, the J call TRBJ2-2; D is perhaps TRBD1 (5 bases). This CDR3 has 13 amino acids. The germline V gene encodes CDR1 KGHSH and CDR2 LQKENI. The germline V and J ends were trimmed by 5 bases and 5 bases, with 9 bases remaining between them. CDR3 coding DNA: TGTGCCAGCTCAGCAACAGGTACCGGGGAGCTGTTTTTT. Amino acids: CASSATGTGELFF.

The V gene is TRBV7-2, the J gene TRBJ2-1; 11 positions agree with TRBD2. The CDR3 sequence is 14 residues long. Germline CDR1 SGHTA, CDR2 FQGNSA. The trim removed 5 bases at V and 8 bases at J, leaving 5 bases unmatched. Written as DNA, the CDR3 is TGTGCCAGCAGCATTAGCGGGGGGGCGGATGAGCAGTTCTTC. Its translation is CASSISGGADEQFF.